This is a list of T cell receptor beta chains from one sample in a study of radiotherapy plus CTLA-4 blockade in lung cancer. Method: immunoSEQ multiplex PCR; TCRdb's copy keeps in-frame clones and lacks some. Here the sample spans tens of thousands of clones, just under 75% being singletons. The sequences come from peripheral blood, collected from a patient treated with radiotherapy plus ipilimumab. These receptors all stem from a human donor with non-small cell lung cancer who had stable disease on radiotherapy plus ipilimumab. CDR3s include the opening cysteine and the closing phenylalanine or tryptophan. D genes are given only for firm matches. The listing skips clone size in some rows; elsewhere it reads once, few, many or a size class.

TRBV5-6	TRBJ1-5	TRBD1	few	TGTGCCAGCAGCTTAAAGACAGGGGTTCAGCCCCAGCATTTT	CASSLKTGVQPQHF
TRBV2	TRBJ1-6	-	-	TGTGCCAGCAAAAAGGAGACTAATTCACCCCTCCACTTT	CASKKETNSPLHF
TRBV11-3	TRBJ1-6	-	-	TGTGCCAGCAGCCCGGGGTCGACCGGTTCACCCCTCCACTTT	CASSPGSTGSPLHF
TRBV5-1	TRBJ1-6	-	-	TGCGCCAGCAGCTTGGTGGCCTTAAATTCACCCCTCCACTTT	CASSLVALNSPLHF
TRBV25-1	TRBJ2-4	-	-	TGTGCCAGCACCCCGGCGGGGGCCAAAAACATTCAGTACTTC	CASTPAGAKNIQYF
TRBV14	TRBJ1-1	-	-	TGTGCCAGCAGCCCGGAGGGAGAGGGGAGGTACACTGAAGCTTTCTTT	CASSPEGEGRYTEAFF
TRBV7-8	TRBJ2-3	-	-	TGTGCCAGCAGCTACCGATCGGGACATAACACAGATACGCAGTATTTT	CASSYRSGHNTDTQYF
TRBV30	TRBJ2-7	TRBD1	-	TGTGCCGCCACAGGGGCCTACGAGCAGTACTTC	CAATGAYEQYF
TRBV18	TRBJ1-1	-	once	TGTGCCAGCTCACGTCTCGGCAGGCCGAACACTGAAGCTTTCTTT	CASSRLGRPNTEAFF
TRBV29-1	TRBJ2-2	TRBD2	-	TGCAGCGTTGGGGGTAGCGGGGGGTCCAACACCGGGGAGCTGTTTTTT	CSVGGSGGSNTGELFF
TRBV25-1	TRBJ2-5	-	-	TGTGCCAGCTCACAGAAAGAGACCCAGTACTTC	CASSQKETQYF
TRBV18	TRBJ1-1	TRBD1	-	TGTGCCAGCTCACTTACCGGGACAGCGGACACTGAAGCTTTCTTT	CASSLTGTADTEAFF
TRBV5-1	TRBJ2-1	TRBD2	-	TGCGCCAGCAGCCAAACTAGCGGGGGTAGGAATGAGCAGTTCTTC	CASSQTSGGRNEQFF
TRBV7-3	TRBJ2-1	-	few	TGTGCCAGCAGCTTGGGCCCCCAAAATCCTGAGCAGTTCTTC	CASSLGPQNPEQFF
TRBV29-1	TRBJ2-7	TRBD1	once	TGCAGCGTCTATATGACAGGGCTTGAGTACTTC	CSVYMTGLEYF
TRBV6-1	TRBJ2-7	TRBD2	few	TGTGCCAGCAGTCGGGGGGGAGGTTCACAAGAGCAGTACTTC	CASSRGGGSQEQYF
TRBV30	TRBJ1-3	-	-	TGTGCCTGGAGTAGCGCAGGGGCCTTAAGGACCTCTGGAAACACCATATATTTT	CAWSSAGALRTSGNTIYF
TRBV19	TRBJ1-4	TRBD1	-	TGTGCCAGTAGTATGGGGCAGGGGGTCGAAAAACTGTTTTTT	CASSMGQGVEKLFF
TRBV5-6	TRBJ2-5	-	-	TGTGCCAGCAGCTTGGTCGGGGTTCAAGAGACCCAGTACTTC	CASSLVGVQETQYF
TRBV5-6	TRBJ1-3	-	-	TGTGCCAGCAGCTTGCCCGGGAGGGGGACTGGAAACACCATATATTTT	CASSLPGRGTGNTIYF
TRBV5-4	TRBJ1-3	-	once	TGTGCCAGCAGCTTGAGCCTCAATAGAGACACCATATATTTT	CASSLSLNRDTIYF
TRBV11-3	TRBJ2-5	-	-	TGTGCCAGCAGCTTAGAGGAGCGGGCAAGGACCCAGTACTTC	CASSLEERARTQYF
TRBV29-1	TRBJ2-1	-	-	TGCAGCGTTAACGGGGGGCGCTTTTCCTACAATGAGCAGTTCTTC	CSVNGGRFSYNEQFF
TRBV11-3	TRBJ2-5	TRBD2	-	TGTGCCAGCAGCCGGCGGGGGAAACAAGAGACCCAGTACTTC	CASSRRGKQETQYF
TRBV27	TRBJ1-3	-	-	TGTGCCAGCAGTTTATGGGGGGGATCCGGAAACACCATATATTTT	CASSLWGGSGNTIYF
TRBV13	TRBJ2-2	-	-	TGTGCCAGCAGCCGAGGGCTCACCGGGGAGCTGTTTTTT	CASSRGLTGELFF
TRBV11-2	TRBJ1-1	-	-	TGTGCCAGCAGCTACAGTGGAACTGAAGCTTTCTTT	CASSYSGTEAFF
TRBV5-6	TRBJ2-7	-	-	TGTGCCAGCAGCTTGATCGAGAGGTCCTACGAGCAGTACTTC	CASSLIERSYEQYF